This paragraph covers one T cell receptor beta chain sequence. What it recognizes is unknown. Primers included in the PCR were 60 Vbeta and 13 Jbeta primers. Authors' data handling: Some 80 million unique TCR beta chains, roughly 12 million shared, were counted in a later analysis. Sequencing was performed with immunoSEQ multiplex PCR; in TCRdb, only in-frame clones are kept and a portion is missing. V, J and clone size reflect that table, while D and trimming were determined from the DNA. The table shows about 140,000 clones, with 70% to 85% occurring only once. This sample was included in a study of cytomegalovirus exposure and HLA in healthy donors. Study overall: An early data release held approximately 85 million unique TCRs from HLA-typed donors.

Study-level findings and limits: TCR beta sequences numbering around 15,000 were associated with HLA alleles at 0.05 false discovery rate in a later analysis. Rare sequences made up most TCRs, while some public TCRs were found in many donors.

This clonotype was sampled from a man aged 25-45 years in good health and CMV-seropositive. What was sequenced was PBMCs.

CDR3 sequence reads: CASSPEGPGLLGANVLTF. As DNA, the CDR3 is TGTGCCAGCTCACCCGAGGGTCCGGGATTATTGGGGGCCAACGTCCTGACTTTC. The gene calls are TRBV18 and TRBJ2-6, with D possibly being TRBD2 (5 bases). V was trimmed by 3 bases and J by 4 bases, leaving 19 bases between them. CDR1 is KGHSH and CDR2 is LQKENI in the germline V gene. The CDR3 extends over 18 amino acids.